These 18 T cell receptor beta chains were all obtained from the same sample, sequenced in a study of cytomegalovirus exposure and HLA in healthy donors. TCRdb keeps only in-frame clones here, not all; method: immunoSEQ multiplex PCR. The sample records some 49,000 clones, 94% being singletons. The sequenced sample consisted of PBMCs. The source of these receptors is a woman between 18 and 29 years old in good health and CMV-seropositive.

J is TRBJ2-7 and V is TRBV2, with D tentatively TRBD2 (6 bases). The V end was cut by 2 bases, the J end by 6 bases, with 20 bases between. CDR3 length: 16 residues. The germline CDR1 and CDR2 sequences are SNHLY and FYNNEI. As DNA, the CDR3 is TGTGCCAGCAGTGAAAGCCACAAAGCGGGCTACGGCGAGCAGTACTTC. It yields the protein CASSESHKAGYGEQYF.

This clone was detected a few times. CDR3 loop: CATGQLNSPLHF. In DNA form, the CDR3 reads TGTGCCACCGGACAGCTTAATTCACCCCTCCACTTT. The chain uses TRBV19 and TRBJ1-6; tentative D call: TRBD1 (6 bases). CDR1 LNHDA and CDR2 SQIVND come from the germline V gene (reference sequence). The V gene lost 10 bases and the J gene lost 6 bases, with 10 bases spanning the gap. CDR3 length: 12 residues.

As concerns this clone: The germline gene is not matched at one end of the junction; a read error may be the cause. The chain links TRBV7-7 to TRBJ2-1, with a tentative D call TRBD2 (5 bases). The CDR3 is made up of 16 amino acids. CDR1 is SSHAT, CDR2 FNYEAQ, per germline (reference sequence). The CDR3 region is CASSPRGVQGNNEQFF. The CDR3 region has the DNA TGTGCTAGCAGCCCCCGGGGAGTCCAAGGCAACAATGAGCAGTTCTTC.

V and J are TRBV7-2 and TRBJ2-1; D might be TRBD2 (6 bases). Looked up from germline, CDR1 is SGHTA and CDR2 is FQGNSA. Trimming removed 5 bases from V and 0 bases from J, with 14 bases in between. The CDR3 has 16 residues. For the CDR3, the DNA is TGTGCCAGCAGCCTGGAGGGGAGTAGCTCCTACAATGAGCAGTTCTTC. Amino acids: CASSLEGSSSYNEQFF.

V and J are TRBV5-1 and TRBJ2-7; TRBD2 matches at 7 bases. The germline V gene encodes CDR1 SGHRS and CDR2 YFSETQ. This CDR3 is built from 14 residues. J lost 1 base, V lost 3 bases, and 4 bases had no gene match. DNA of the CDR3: TGCGCCAGCAGCTCGAGCGGGAATTCCTACGAGCAGTACTTC. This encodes CASSSSGNSYEQYF.

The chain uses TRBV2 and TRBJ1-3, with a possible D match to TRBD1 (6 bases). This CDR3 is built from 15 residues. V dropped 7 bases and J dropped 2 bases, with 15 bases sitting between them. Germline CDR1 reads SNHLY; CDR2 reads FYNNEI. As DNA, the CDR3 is TGTGCCAGCACTCCTCAGGGGTTCGCTGGAAACACCATATATTTT. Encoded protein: CASTPQGFAGNTIYF.

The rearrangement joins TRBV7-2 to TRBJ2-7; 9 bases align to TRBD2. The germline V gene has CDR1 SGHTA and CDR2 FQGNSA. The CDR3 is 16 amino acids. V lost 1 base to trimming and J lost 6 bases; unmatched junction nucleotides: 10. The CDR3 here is CASSLVLPSGILEQYF. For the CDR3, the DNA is TGTGCCAGCAGCTTAGTTCTTCCTAGCGGGATTCTCGAGCAGTACTTC.

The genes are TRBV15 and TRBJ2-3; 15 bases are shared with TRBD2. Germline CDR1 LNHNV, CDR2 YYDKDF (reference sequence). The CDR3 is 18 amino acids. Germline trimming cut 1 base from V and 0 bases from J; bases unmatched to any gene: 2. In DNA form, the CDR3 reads TGTGCCACCAGCAGAGGGACTAGCGGGAGGGGGAGCACAGATACGCAGTATTTT. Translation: CATSRGTSGRGSTDTQYF. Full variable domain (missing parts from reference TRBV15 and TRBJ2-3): DAMVIQNPRYQVTQFGKPVTLSCSQTLNHNVMYWYQQKSSQAPKLLFHYYDKDFNNEADTPDNFQSRRPNTSFCFLDIRSPGLGDTAMYLCATSRGTSGRGSTDTQYFGPGTRLTVL.

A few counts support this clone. Written as DNA, the CDR3 is TGTGCCAGCAGTGGACTAGCGGGAGACACCGGGGAGCTGTTTTTT. Protein sequence: CASSGLAGDTGELFF. The chain carries TRBV6-1 and TRBJ2-2; TRBD2 aligns across 12 bases. The CDR3 loop spans 15 amino acids. Unmatched junction bases numbered 0, after V lost 4 bases and J lost 3 bases. Per germline, CDR1 MNHNS and CDR2 SASEGT.

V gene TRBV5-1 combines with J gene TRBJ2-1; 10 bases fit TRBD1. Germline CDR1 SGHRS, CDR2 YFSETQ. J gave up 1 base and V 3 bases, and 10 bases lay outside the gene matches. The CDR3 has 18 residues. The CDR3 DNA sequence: TGCGCCAGCAGCTACCGGGACAGGGGCGCCGGGTCCTACAATGAGCAGTTCTTC. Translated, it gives CASSYRDRGAGSYNEQFF.

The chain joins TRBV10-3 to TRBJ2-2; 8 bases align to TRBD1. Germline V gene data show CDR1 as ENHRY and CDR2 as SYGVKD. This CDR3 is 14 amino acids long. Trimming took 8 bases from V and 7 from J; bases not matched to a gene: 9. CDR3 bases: TGTGCCATCGGGGGCCAGGGGGCGTTCGGGGAGCTGTTTTTT. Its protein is CAIGGQGAFGELFF.

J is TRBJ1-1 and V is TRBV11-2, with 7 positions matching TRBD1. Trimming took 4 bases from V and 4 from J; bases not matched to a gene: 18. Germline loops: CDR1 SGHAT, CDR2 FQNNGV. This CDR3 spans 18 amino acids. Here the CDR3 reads CASSSNRGRRGVGTEAFF. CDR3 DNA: TGTGCCAGCAGCTCAAACAGGGGCCGGCGGGGGGTGGGCACTGAAGCTTTCTTT.

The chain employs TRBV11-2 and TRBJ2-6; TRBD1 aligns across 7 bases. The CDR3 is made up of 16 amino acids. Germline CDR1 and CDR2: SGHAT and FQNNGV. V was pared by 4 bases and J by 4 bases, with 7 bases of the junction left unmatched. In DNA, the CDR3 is TGTGCCAGCAGCTCCTTACAGGGGAGAGGGGCCAACGTCCTGACTTTC. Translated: CASSSLQGRGANVLTF.

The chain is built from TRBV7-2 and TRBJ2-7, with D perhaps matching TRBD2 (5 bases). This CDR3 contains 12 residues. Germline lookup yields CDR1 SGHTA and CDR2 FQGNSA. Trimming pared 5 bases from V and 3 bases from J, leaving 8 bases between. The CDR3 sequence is CASSTRGYEQYF. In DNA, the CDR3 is TGTGCCAGCAGCACTAGAGGCTACGAGCAGTACTTC.

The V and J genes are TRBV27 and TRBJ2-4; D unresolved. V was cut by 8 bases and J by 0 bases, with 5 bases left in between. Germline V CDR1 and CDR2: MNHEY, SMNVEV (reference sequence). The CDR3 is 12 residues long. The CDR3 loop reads CASGLAKNIQYF. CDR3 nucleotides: TGTGCCAGCGGGCTAGCCAAAAACATTCAGTACTTC.

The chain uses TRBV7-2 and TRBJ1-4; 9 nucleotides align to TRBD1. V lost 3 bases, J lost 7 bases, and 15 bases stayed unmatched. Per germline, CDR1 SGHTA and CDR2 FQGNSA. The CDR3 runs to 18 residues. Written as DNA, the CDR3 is TGTGCCAGCAGCTTTCCGCTTCAGGGACAGGGTAGGGGTGAAAAACTGTTTTTT. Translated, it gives CASSFPLQGQGRGEKLFF.

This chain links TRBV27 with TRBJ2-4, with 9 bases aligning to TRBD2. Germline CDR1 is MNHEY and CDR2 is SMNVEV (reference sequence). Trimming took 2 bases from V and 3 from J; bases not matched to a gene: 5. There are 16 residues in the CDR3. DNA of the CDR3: TGTGCCAGCAGTTTAACACTAGCGGGCAACAAAAACATTCAGTACTTC. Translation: CASSLTLAGNKNIQYF.

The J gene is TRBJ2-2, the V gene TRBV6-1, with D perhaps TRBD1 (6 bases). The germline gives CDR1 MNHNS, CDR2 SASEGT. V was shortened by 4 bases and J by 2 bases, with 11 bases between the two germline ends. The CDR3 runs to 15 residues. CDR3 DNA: TGTGCCAGCAGTGTGCTACAGGGAAACACCGGGGAGCTGTTTTTT. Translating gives CASSVLQGNTGELFF.